This is a list of T cell receptor beta chains from one sample in a study of control samples from healthy donors and cancer patients. Repertoires were generated with immunoSEQ multiplex PCR, while TCRdb's copy carries only in-frame clones and drops some. Seen here are under 65,000 clones, approximately 83% observed once, and the top ten hold around 2.8%. The sequenced sample consisted of PBMCs. The receptors were gathered from a woman aged 50 to 65 with lung cancer. The CDR3 runs from the conserved cysteine through the conserved F or W. Each record gives: clone size, V gene, D gene, J gene, CDR3 DNA, CDR3 protein. D genes are given only for firm matches. The listing skips clone size in some rows; elsewhere it reads once, few, many or a size class.

.,TRBV2,.,TRBJ1-2,TGTGCCAGCAGTGAAGTTTCCGACCACAGCCCTCCTTTGGGGGGCTACACCTTC,CASSEVSDHSPPLGGYTF
.,TRBV7-3,.,TRBJ2-2,TGTGCCAGCAGCCCGAACAGGGCCACCGGGGAGCTGTTTTTT,CASSPNRATGELFF
.,TRBV5-4,.,TRBJ1-2,TGTGCCAGCTCAACTAAGGGAGTAGACTATGGCTACACCTTC,CASSTKGVDYGYTF
.,TRBV4-3,.,TRBJ2-5,TGCGCCAGCAGCCAAGAACGGGGGAGAGGGGAGACCCAGTACTTC,CASSQERGRGETQYF
.,TRBV3-1/TRBV3-2,.,TRBJ2-3,TGTGCCAGCAGCCATAGAAGGGAGACCACAGATACGCAGTATTTT,CASSHRRETTDTQYF
.,TRBV4-1,.,TRBJ1-1,TGCGCCAGCAGCCCGGGACTTCCCTCCACTGAAGCTTTCTTT,CASSPGLPSTEAFF
.,TRBV24-1,.,TRBJ1-2,TGTGCCACCAGTGATTTTGGGGGAAATGGCTACACCTTC,CATSDFGGNGYTF
.,TRBV25-1,.,TRBJ1-2,TGTGCCAGCAAGGGTCAACCTTCAAACTATGGCTACACCTTC,CASKGQPSNYGYTF
.,TRBV5-1,.,TRBJ2-1,TGCGCCAGCAGCTCCCAGGGGAATATCTACAATGAGCAGTTCTTC,CASSSQGNIYNEQFF
once,TRBV5-1,TRBD1,TRBJ1-2,TGCGCCAGCAGCTTTGTCACAGGGGGCGACAATGGCTACACCTTC,CASSFVTGGDNGYTF
.,TRBV7-9,.,TRBJ1-1,TGTGCCAGCAGCTTATCCGGGGGGAGGACTGAAGCTTTCTTT,CASSLSGGRTEAFF
.,TRBV7-2,TRBD1,TRBJ1-2,TGTGCCAGCAGCCCGACAGGGAGTGGCTATGGCTACACCTTC,CASSPTGSGYGYTF
.,TRBV24-1,.,TRBJ2-3,TGTGCCACCAGTGACCCCCGTTCATTGGGGCCAGATACGCAGTATTTT,CATSDPRSLGPDTQYF
.,TRBV5-1,.,TRBJ1-1,TGCGCCAGCAGCTTGGAGCCTGTAGGGCCGAACACTGAAGCTTTCTTT,CASSLEPVGPNTEAFF
.,TRBV5-1,TRBD1,TRBJ1-1,TGCGCCAGCAGCCCAGGACAGGGGATGGTCACTGAAGCTTTCTTT,CASSPGQGMVTEAFF
.,TRBV10-3,TRBD1,TRBJ1-2,TGTGCCATCAGTGAGTCAAAACAGGGGGCAGGAGGCTACACCTTC,CAISESKQGAGGYTF
.,TRBV4-3,TRBD1,TRBJ1-1,TGCGCCAGCAGCCAGGAGGACAGGGCAACTGAAGCTTTCTTT,CASSQEDRATEAFF
.,TRBV6-5,.,TRBJ1-1,TGTGCCAGCAGCCCGGGGCGGCAGACTAACACTGAAGCTTTCTTT,CASSPGRQTNTEAFF
.,TRBV5-1,TRBD1,TRBJ2-3,TGCGCCAGCAGCCCCACAGGGGGTCACACAGATACGCAGTATTTT,CASSPTGGHTDTQYF
.,TRBV27,.,TRBJ2-7,TGTGCCAGCAGTCCCGGGGGAGAGTCCTACGAGCAGTACTTC,CASSPGGESYEQYF
.,TRBV21-1,.,TRBJ2-7,TGTGCCAGCAGCAAAGCTGAGACTCCGGGACAGGGGGGGGCCCACTACTACGAGCAGTACTTC,CASSKAETPGQGGAHYYEQYF
.,TRBV5-1,TRBD1,TRBJ1-4,TGCGCCAGCGGACAGGGGGCATTGGATGAAAAACTGTTTTTT,CASGQGALDEKLFF
.,TRBV19,.,TRBJ1-5,TGTGCCAGTAGTATAGATGCAGGGGATCAGCCCCAGCATTTT,CASSIDAGDQPQHF
.,TRBV14,.,TRBJ2-2,TGTGCCAGCAGCCAACCGGGGGTTGTTAACGCCGGGGAGCTGTTTTTT,CASSQPGVVNAGELFF
.,TRBV13,TRBD1,TRBJ1-2,TGTGCCAGCAGCCTACGACAGGGTACGCTCTATGGCTACACCTTC,CASSLRQGTLYGYTF
.,TRBV24-1,.,TRBJ2-3,TGTGCCACCAGTGATTCGGTACAGGGTCGCACAGATACGCAGTATTTT,CATSDSVQGRTDTQYF
.,TRBV2,.,TRBJ2-2,TGTGCCAGCAGGCGTACGAACACCGGGGAGCTGTTTTTT,CASRRTNTGELFF
.,TRBV7-2,.,TRBJ2-2,TGTGCCAGCAGCTTAAAGATCACCGGGGAGCTGTTTTTT,CASSLKITGELFF
once,TRBV14,.,TRBJ2-2,TGTGCCAGCAGCCAGGCCTTGGGGCTATTAAACACCGGGGAGCTGTTTTTT,CASSQALGLLNTGELFF
.,TRBV5-1,TRBD1,TRBJ2-5,TGCGCCAGCAGCCGGACAGGGGCCTCACCTTCCGAGACCCAGTACTTC,CASSRTGASPSETQYF
.,TRBV10-3,TRBD1,TRBJ1-2,TGTGCCATCACCAAGGACTCAGGGGGTGGCTACACCTTC,CAITKDSGGGYTF
.,TRBV6-5,.,TRBJ1-4,TGTGCCAGCAAAACAGGTCCGAATGAAAAACTGTTTTTT,CASKTGPNEKLFF
.,TRBV5-4,TRBD1,TRBJ1-1,TGTGCCAGCAGCCTGAAGCCCGGGACAGGGAGGAACACTGAAGCTTTCTTT,CASSLKPGTGRNTEAFF
.,TRBV10-1,.,TRBJ1-2,TGCGCCAGCAGTGAGACACGGCCGAGGAGCCGCTATGGCTACACCTTC,CASSETRPRSRYGYTF
.,TRBV6-5,.,TRBJ1-3,TGTGCCAGCAGTCCGGGTTCCCACTCTGGAAACACCATATATTTT,CASSPGSHSGNTIYF
.,TRBV15,.,TRBJ2-5,TGTGCCACCAGCAGAGTCAGGGCGGAACAAGAGACCCAGTACTTC,CATSRVRAEQETQYF
once,TRBV5-1,TRBD2,TRBJ2-1,TGCGCCAGCAGCAACCTAGCGGGGGGGCTCGATGAGCAGTTCTTC,CASSNLAGGLDEQFF
.,TRBV2,.,TRBJ1-2,TGTGCCAGCAACAGAGGAGACTATGGCTACACCTTC,CASNRGDYGYTF
.,TRBV18,TRBD1,TRBJ1-5,TGTGCCAGCTCACCACCGACAGGGGGTCGGACCCAGCATTTT,CASSPPTGGRTQHF
.,TRBV27,.,TRBJ2-5,TGTGCCAGCAGTTTATCGATTGTCGCCCTTCCTTACTTC,CASSLSIVALPYF
.,TRBV29-1,.,TRBJ2-7,TGCAGCGGACAAGAGGCCTTCTCCTACGAGCAGTACTTC,CSGQEAFSYEQYF
few,TRBV5-1,.,TRBJ1-1,TGCGCCAGCAGCTTGGACGGTGAGAACACTGAAGCTTTCTTT,CASSLDGENTEAFF
.,TRBV19,TRBD1,TRBJ2-1,TGTGCCAGTAGTATTACAGGGGGCAATGAGCAGTTCTTC,CASSITGGNEQFF
.,TRBV5-1,.,TRBJ1-1,TGCGCCAGCAGCTTGCAAGGGGCGGCGAACACTGAAGCTTTCTTT,CASSLQGAANTEAFF
.,TRBV5-4,TRBD1,TRBJ1-1,TGTGCCAGCAGCGGGGGACAGGGGAAGAACACTGAAGCTTTCTTT,CASSGGQGKNTEAFF